The sequence of this T cell receptor beta chain was determined in a study of T cells in Graves' hyperthyroidism and ophthalmopathy. Uncontrolled infections, other autoimmune diseases, pregnancy or lactation led to exclusion of patients. Amplified regions were TCR beta CDR3 sequences from RNA transcripts. Using the HTBI primer set, a first-round RT-PCR was run on the TCR CDR3. MiXCR, run by TCRdb on the multiplex PCR reads, gives a single entry per CDR3 protein. The sample holds 450,000 to 500,000 distinct CDR3 sequences, 20% to 25% seen once. CDR3 length: 16 amino acids. CDR1 and CDR2 (germline): ENHRY, SYGVKD. V was pared by 3 bases and J by 7 bases, with 10 bases of the junction left unmatched.

V usage is TRBV10-3 and J usage is TRBJ2-2; 8 nucleotides agree with TRBD1. The receptor comes from a woman between 65 and 79 years old with Graves' ophthalmopathy. Sequencing was carried out using blood. CDR3 region: CAISDQGAFVGGELFF. The CDR3, as DNA: TGTGCCATCAGTGACCAGGGGGCCTTTGTTGGCGGGGAGCTGTTTTTT.